This T cell receptor (beta chain) was sequenced during a study of cytomegalovirus exposure and HLA in healthy donors. This clone was counted once. Its antigen is not known. Amplification used 60 Vbeta primers and 13 Jbeta primers. Method: immunoSEQ multiplex PCR; TCRdb's copy keeps in-frame clones and lacks some. The table lists approximately 140,000 clones, roughly 73% of them singletons. General study findings and limits: It was likely that a cluster of highly shared sequence variants was a sequencing artifact. One variant, a missense change in DCLRE1C, was linked in a later analysis to TCR beta V- and J-gene trimming.

There are 14 residues in the CDR3. The V and J ends lost 5 bases and 4 bases, in that order; junction bases with no gene match: 7. The germline V gene has CDR1 SGHAT and CDR2 FQNNGV. The V and J genes are TRBV11-2 and TRBJ2-7, with 8 bases identical to TRBD1. Sequences were obtained from PBMCs. The TCR originated in a middle-aged man in good health and CMV-seronegative. The CDR3 DNA reads TGTGCCAGCAGCCTAAGGACAGGGACGTACGAGCAGTACTTC. This codes for CASSLRTGTYEQYF.